This T cell receptor beta chain is drawn from a study of cytomegalovirus exposure and HLA in healthy donors (dated by TCRdb to about 2017). Regarding the research as a whole: An earlier analysis of some 550 of the donors reported 250 to 300 Gb of sequence data and 117 million unique TCR beta sequences from about 180 million T cells. Approximately 300 gigabases of sequencing data and around 85 million unique TCR sequences made up an early release that covered approximately 700 HLA-typed donors. Of the roughly 430 genotyped donors, 65% to 90% fell in the genetic ancestry cluster associated with self-reported Caucasian donors. The study was designed to test whether signatures of past pathogen exposure could be identified by cataloging public T cell receptors. The study profiled the T cell repertoires of more than 500 subjects by immunosequencing and related them to cytomegalovirus serostatus. In addition to the first cohort of approximately 650 subjects, a separate validation cohort of 130 or so different subjects was used. High-throughput TCR immunosequencing, statistical association of individual TCRs with disease status, and machine learning were combined to predict cytomegalovirus infection status. A later analysis re-analyzed previously published TCR beta repertoires from 650 to 800 donors and added high-resolution HLA genotyping to study TCR occurrence patterns. The later analysis used no new phenotypic data to find candidate immune exposures, relying instead on TCR beta sequences and their occurrence across donors. In an earlier analysis of a few hundred of the donors, high-throughput TCR beta sequencing was used to judge whether each TCR beta V gene segment behaved as functional or pseudogenic. Donor age, sex, ethnicity and CMV serostatus were compiled alongside the repertoire data. A later genetic analysis took genome-wide SNP genotypes for about three fifths of the 666 donors and used that subset as a discovery cohort. Every repertoire in the discovery cohort had been generated on one and the same sequencing platform. HLA typing covered class I and class II loci at four-digit resolution. Typing coverage differed by locus: A, B, C, DRB1 and DQB1 were typed in about 629-640 donors, DQA1 in roughly 510, DPA1 in some 600, and DPB1 in 450 to 480. Roughly 5 DR-DQ haplotypes were treated as single units for association and clustering because of strong linkage in the cohort. Among over 350 genotyped donors of the cohort, an average of roughly 240,000 unique TCR beta nucleotide sequences were sequenced per donor, around 20% of them non-productive. Beyond this particular receptor, the publication reports: Cytomegalovirus status was reported to be diagnosed by the classifier with high specificity and sensitivity in both the original and validation cohorts. V-gene and J-gene trimming of TCR beta chains was associated with a missense DCLRE1C variant in a later genetic analysis, and the association was replicated in an independent cohort. Most TCR sequences were seen in very few donors, while some public TCRs were found in many individuals. Compared with the roughly 600-donor mean, donors in an Asian-associated ancestry cluster had fewer N-insertions in productive TCRs, according to a later genetic analysis. A cluster of highly shared sequence variants was judged likely to be a technical artifact of the sequencing pipeline. Because counts were too low, 15 or so rarely observed V segments, including chromosome 9 orphons, were excluded from the earlier analysis of about 500 of the donors. Correlated functional status among segregating V segments might be attributable to linkage disequilibrium, but an unknown experimental factor could not be ruled out. In a later analysis, the rate of TCR association differed among HLA loci, with DRB1 alleles having the most associated TCRs and HLA-C alleles having the fewest. Assigning TCR associations to individual alleles was difficult when HLA alleles, especially DR and DQ, strongly co-occurred. A later analysis found that HLA-associated TCR beta chains were more clonally expanded and had lower generation probabilities than equally common non-associated chains. According to a later analysis, parvovirus B19, influenza, CMV and Epstein-Barr virus appeared linked to several top co-occurrence clusters. Roughly uniform sequencing depth across donors was assumed in presence/absence analyses, although this assumption may not hold. According to a later analysis, most CMV-associated TCR beta chains appeared to be HLA-restricted, and the HLA associations seemed to be driven largely by CMV exposure. At a false discovery rate of 0.05, a later analysis linked about 16,000 TCR beta sequences to specific HLA alleles. The cohort was sequenced for TCR beta chains only, and without alpha or paired-chain data the features that could be detected were limited. The authors suggested that the approach could potentially be extended to other disease states and immunological phenotypes. A further reported finding was that TCR beta sequences accurately predicted the HLA-A and HLA-B alleles for most subjects in the first cohort. A total of roughly 160 TCR beta chains were listed by the study as associated with cytomegalovirus. Broadly in line with IMGT annotations, most TCR beta V segments showed up in productive rearrangements about 87% or about 30% of the time in an earlier analysis of under 700 of the donors. Three of the identified cytomegalovirus-associated TCR beta chains were confirmed in vitro to be specific for cytomegalovirus antigens. Because HLA typing was unavailable for some donors at each locus, only the typed subset was used in association tests. For the cohort, immune exposure information was limited to CMV serostatus.

The library was prepared using the immunoSEQ multiplex PCR assay. For the multiplex PCR, a mixture combining 60 forward primers for TCR Vbeta segments and 13 reverse primers for TCR Jbeta segments was used. Amplification of the CDR3 region of rearranged TCR beta genes was performed with a multiplex PCR assay on genomic DNA. On the Illumina HiSeq System, the amplified TCR beta libraries were sequenced as 87-base-pair reads. As for how the authors treated the data: A later analysis tallied roughly 76 million unique TCR beta chains across the 666 repertoires, and around 12 million of those chains were shared by two or more donors. To remove PCR and sequencing errors, raw reads were error-corrected and collapsed into unique sequences using a nearest-neighbor algorithm that merged closely related sequences. Alignment of CDR3 sequences to IMGT reference sequences was used to assign V, D and J gene segments. Each retained sequence needed at least a six-nucleotide match to both a V gene segment and a J gene segment. Rearrangements were classified as productive when the CDR3 lacked stop codons and remained in frame with V and J, and all other rearrangements were classified as non-productive. CDR3 was defined by IMGT convention, running from the second conserved V-encoded cysteine to the conserved J-encoded phenylalanine. The earlier analysis of 450 to 750 of the donors excluded any sequence lacking an unambiguous match to a single V gene segment. In an earlier analysis of some 590 of the donors, V segments were called functional above 56.7% productive rearrangements and were called segregating when the between-donor standard deviation exceeded 5%. A statistical classification framework was built for diagnosing cytomegalovirus status from the catalog of TCR beta chain sequences. V and J gene assignment, in a later analysis, came from comparing TCR nucleotide sequences with IMGT/GENE-DB human TR gene sequences. The TCRdist pipeline was used in a later analysis to assign CDR3 sequences and most-parsimonious VDJ recombination scenarios. In a later analysis, every TCR beta chain was defined by the combination of its CDR3 amino acid sequence and its V-gene family, and reads without a unique V-gene family were dropped. To address suspected cross-contamination and a sequencing artifact, a later analysis removed some 620 highly shared, low-generation-probability nucleotide sequences. For each public chain, a later analysis derived a clonal expansion index from normalized ranks of inferred template counts within each repertoire. In a later analysis, generation probabilities were computed using a VDJ recombination model fitted to out-of-frame rearrangements, and the results were checked against IGoR. In a later analysis, TCR-TCR, TCR-HLA and TCR-CMV co-occurrence was scored with hypergeometric tests, and a repertoire-size bias correction was applied to TCR pairs. In a later analysis, false discovery rates were estimated by permuting HLA or CMV assignments 20 times. In a later analysis, co-occurring TCRs were grouped with DBSCAN, and TCRdist sequence similarity was added when clustering was performed within HLA-allele-positive subsets. For co-occurrence clustering, repertoires with fewer than 30,000 or more than 120,000 public chains were excluded, along with roughly five repertoires with anomalous nucleotide sharing. Sourced from immuneACCESS, this table was stored by TCRdb with only in-frame sequences that have V and J called. A share of the clones is absent; for the studies checked, an unresolved V gene accounts for under half, and the remainder has no known explanation. V and J calls and clone size come straight from that table; D and trimming were deduced from the DNA. Present in this sample are 85,000 to 130,000 clones, approximately 80% of which were seen just once. The leading ten clones occupy more than 1.5% of the sample.

In total, about 650 healthy bone marrow donors made up the cohort. At the time of sampling, every cohort member was nominally healthy, though immune exposures that went unrecorded were likely present. The donor was CMV seronegative and was included in the group of a few hundred seronegative cohort members. A peripheral blood sample was collected from each donor, and TCR beta sequencing was performed on peripheral blood mononuclear cells. The Qiagen DNeasy Blood Extraction Kit was used to extract genomic DNA from the blood cell samples. This clone is a singleton in its sample. The clone's antigen remains unknown. The record has no base qualities; no much larger clone is one base away. The receptor's source is a man aged 45-65 years in good health and CMV-seronegative. Sequencing was performed on PBMCs.

This receptor carries the CDR3 CASSRDTNYGYTF. The nucleotide sequence reads as follows: TGTGCCAGCAGCCGGGACACTAACTATGGCTACACCTTC. The chain links TRBV5-4 with TRBJ1-2; the D segment could be TRBD1, given 6 matching bases. CDR1 and CDR2 are read off the germline V gene (reference sequence) as SGHNT and YYREEE. The trim is 4 bases for V and 0 bases for J, with a gap of 7 bases between the germline ends. Including the terminal cysteine and phenylalanine, the CDR3 comprises 13 residues. Of all the DNA, just the CDR3 is kept, 39 bases in frame from base 1.